One and the same sample provided the 14 T cell receptor beta chains below, sequenced in a study of T-cell reconstitution after alpha-beta-depleted transplantation in children. Unique molecular identifiers were incorporated when the TCRbeta library was constructed. TCRdb re-called the PCR reads with MiXCR, one entry per CDR3 protein. The sample lists about 110,000 distinct CDR3 sequences; over 9% were seen once. Sequencing used PBMCs, obtained before TCRalphabeta/CD19-depleted stem cell transplant. Receptors originate from a boy aged 2 to 10 with acute lymphoblastic leukemia, due to receive a stem cell transplant.

The table lists this clonotype with a few counts. The rearrangement uses TRBV19 and TRBJ1-5; maybe TRBD1 (6 bases). The length of the CDR3 is 14 residues. Trimming left V 6 bases short and J 2 bases short, with 11 bases between. Germline assignment: CDR1 LNHDA and CDR2 SQIVND (reference sequence). CDR3 nucleotide sequence: TGTGCCAGTAGCGGACAGACGGGCAATCAGCCCCAGCATTTT. Translation gives CASSGQTGNQPQHF.

This clonotype was seen at least ten times. This chain links TRBV11-3 with TRBJ2-1, with D possibly called TRBD1 or TRBD2 (6 bases each). This CDR3 spans 19 amino acids. The V end lost 1 base, the J end lost 4 bases, and 23 bases lay between the germline ends. In germline, CDR1 is SGHNT, CDR2 YENEEA. This chain's CDR3 is CASSLGGVGRGLRYNEQFF. In nucleotides, the CDR3 is TGTGCCAGCAGCTTAGGGGGGGTTGGCAGGGGACTTCGGTACAATGAGCAGTTCTTC. The variable domain in full, with the rest retrieved from reference TRBV11-3 and TRBJ2-1, is EAGVVQSPRYKIIEKKQPVAFWCNPISGHNTLYWYLQNLGQGPELLIRYENEEAVDDSQLPKDRFSAERLKGVDSTLKIQPAELGDSAVYLCASSLGGVGRGLRYNEQFFGPGTRLTVL.

This clonotype was seen repeatedly, ten times or more. One end of the junction is discordant with germline, which a read error may explain. The CDR3: CSARGDRVYEQYF. The CDR3 bases are TGCAGTGCCAGAGGGGACAGGGTCTACGAGCAGTACTTC. The genes are TRBV20-1 and TRBJ2-7; 9 bases fit TRBD1. Germline V gene data show CDR1 as DFQATT and CDR2 as SNEGSKA (reference sequence). This CDR3 has 13 residues.

This clonotype has ten or more counts. J is TRBJ1-2 and V is TRBV5-6; weak D call: TRBD1 (5 bases). The CDR3 has 15 residues. Germline values: CDR1 SGHDT, CDR2 YYEEEE. Trimming stripped 0 bases from V and 8 bases from J, with 17 bases between. The DNA of the CDR3 is TGTGCCAGCAGCTTGGCCGGGACTCATATAGGAGGCTACACCTTC. This translates into CASSLAGTHIGGYTF.

The V gene is TRBV14, the J gene TRBJ2-1; 8 nucleotides line up with TRBD1. This CDR3 is 15 amino acids long. With 6 bases clipped from V and 5 bases from J, the junction kept 9 bases outside the gene matches. The germline gives CDR1 SGHDN, CDR2 FVKESK. CDR3 in amino acids: CASRNRGRSDNEQFF. CDR3 DNA sequence: TGTGCCAGCAGGAACAGGGGGAGGTCGGACAATGAGCAGTTCTTC.

This clonotype was seen more than once but under ten times. The gene calls are TRBV6-1 and TRBJ2-1, with D tentatively TRBD2 (6 bases). The CDR3 contains 15 residues. Trimming shortened V by 6 bases and J by 4 bases, and 16 bases separated the two germline ends. Per the germline V gene, CDR1 is MNHNS and CDR2 is SASEGT. The CDR3 region has the DNA TGTGCCAGCAGCCCACCGGAGGGCAGATACAATGAGCAGTTCTTC. Its protein product is CASSPPEGRYNEQFF.

This clonotype was seen only a few times. The chain joins TRBV5-1 to TRBJ2-1; the match to TRBD2 covers 7 bases. This CDR3 is 18 amino acids long. Germline CDR1 is SGHRS and CDR2 is YFSETQ. V shed 3 bases, J shed 9 bases, and the junction held 21 bases outside the gene matches. CDR3 sequence (DNA): TGCGCCAGCAGCTCCGGACAACTTGGTCGGGAGGTCCAGGGTGAGCAGTTCTTC. Its protein is CASSSGQLGREVQGEQFF.

This clonotype has ten or more counts. DNA of the CDR3: TGCAGTGCTGTAAGACTAGCTAGCACAGATACGCAGTATTTT. Translation gives CSAVRLASTDTQYF. The rearrangement uses TRBV20-1 and TRBJ2-3; 7 bases match TRBD2. This CDR3 is built from 14 residues. Germline CDR1 DFQATT, CDR2 SNEGSKA (reference sequence). J lost 0 bases, V lost 5 bases, and 5 bases had no gene match.

This clonotype was observed many times. V gene TRBV7-9 combines with J gene TRBJ2-5; D unresolved. Between the trimmed V and J ends, which lost 3 bases and 1 base, there was a span of 12 bases. CDR3 size: 15 residues. Germline V gene lookup returns CDR1 SEHNR and CDR2 FQNEAQ (reference sequence). CDR3: CASSFPASPQETQYF. The CDR3 DNA is TGTGCCAGCAGCTTTCCGGCTAGTCCCCAAGAGACCCAGTACTTC.

This chain uses TRBV12-3 or TRBV12-4 with TRBJ1-1; weak D call: TRBD1 (5 bases). Trimming took off 5 bases at V and 3 bases at J, with 13 bases between the two ends. The CDR3 sequence is 14 residues long. The CDR3 bases are TGTGCCAGCAGTCTTGCCGGGGGAGACACTGAAGCTTTCTTT. It translates to CASSLAGGDTEAFF.

At least ten counts were recorded for this clonotype. The CDR3 loop reads CASSPSVRSYNEQFF. The CDR3 DNA reads as TGTGCCAGCAGCCCTAGCGTCCGCTCCTACAATGAGCAGTTCTTC. This chain uses TRBV3-1 with TRBJ2-1; TRBD2 is a possible D gene (6 bases). Germline V gene lookup returns CDR1 LGHDT and CDR2 YNNKEL (reference sequence). Trimming removed 4 bases at V and 0 bases at J, with 10 bases between. The CDR3 spans 15 residues.

This clonotype was seen only a few times. V and J are TRBV12-3 or TRBV12-4 and TRBJ1-4, with a possible D match to TRBD1 (5 bases). This CDR3 is 15 amino acids long. Trimming stripped 6 bases from V and 4 bases from J, with 15 bases between. CDR3 sequence reads: CASRTGTVNNEKLFF. CDR3 nucleotides: TGTGCCAGCAGGACTGGGACGGTCAATAATGAAAAACTGTTTTTT.

The chain carries TRBV5-1 and TRBJ2-5; TRBD1 matches 7 bases. Per germline, CDR1 SGHRS and CDR2 YFSETQ. This CDR3 is 16 amino acids long. The V and J ends lost 1 base and 4 bases, in that order; junction bases with no gene match: 10. CDR3 DNA sequence: TGCGCCAGCAGCTTGTCCCCGACAGGGTGGGGAGAGACCCAGTACTTC. Translating it yields CASSLSPTGWGETQYF.

V is TRBV2 and J is TRBJ1-5; TRBD1 matches at 9 bases. Germline V gene lookup returns CDR1 SNHLY and CDR2 FYNNEI. The trim removed 6 bases at V and 7 bases at J, leaving 4 bases unmatched. This CDR3 spans 13 amino acids. The CDR3 DNA reads as TGTGCCAGCAGAGGACAGGGGTACCAGCCCCAGCATTTT. Translated, it gives CASRGQGYQPQHF.